These 8 T cell receptor beta chains were all obtained from the same sample, sequenced in a study of blood T cell repertoires in COVID-19. Profiling relied on immunoSEQ multiplex PCR, and the TCRdb table lists in-frame clones only, not all of them. The sample contains approximately 45,000 clones, around 87% of which appear only once. What was sequenced was peripheral blood. All receptors come from a human donor in a cohort sampled during active COVID-19.

This clone was counted between two and nine times. This chain connects TRBV27 to TRBJ2-7, with D perhaps matching TRBD2 (6 bases). With 8 bases removed from V and 2 bases from J, the gap between germline ends came to 13 bases. Germline assignment: CDR1 MNHEY and CDR2 SMNVEV (reference sequence). The CDR3 has 13 residues. As DNA, the CDR3 is TGTGCCAGCGCGGGATTAGGTCCCTACGAGCAGTACTTC. It yields the protein CASAGLGPYEQYF.

This CDR3 reads CASSTSPRGLSGNTIYF. CDR3 DNA: TGTGCCAGCAGCACCTCGCCCAGGGGCCTCTCTGGAAACACCATATATTTT. The rearrangement joins TRBV14 to TRBJ1-3; the D gene is possibly TRBD1 (6 bases). The CDR3 totals 17 residues. Trimming took off 5 bases at V and 0 bases at J, with 17 bases between the two ends. The germline CDR1 and CDR2 sequences are SGHDN and FVKESK.

The chain uses TRBV27 and TRBJ2-7; possible D gene TRBD1, 6 bases. CDR3 size: 13 residues. Trimming removed 6 bases from V and 3 bases from J, with 12 bases in between. Germline V gene sequence: CDR1 MNHEY, CDR2 SMNVEV (reference sequence). The CDR3 DNA reads as TGTGCCAGCAGAGGAACAGGGTTCTACGAGCAGTACTTC. Translation: CASRGTGFYEQYF.

The rearrangement joins TRBV19 to TRBJ2-2, with no clear D. The CDR3 runs 15 residues. Germline V gene sequence: CDR1 LNHDA, CDR2 SQIVND (reference sequence). Trimming cost V 4 bases and J 1 base, with 10 bases left between them. For the CDR3, the DNA is TGTGCCAGTAGTACTCTTCAACAGAACACCGGGGAGCTGTTTTTT. Translating gives CASSTLQQNTGELFF.

The chain links TRBV12-3 or TRBV12-4 to TRBJ2-7; 8 bases line up with TRBD2. The CDR3 is 13 residues long. V was pared by 7 bases and J by 6 bases, with 8 bases of the junction left unmatched. The DNA for the CDR3 is TGTGCCAGCACCCAGCGGGAGTCCCTCGAGCAGTACTTC. Encoded protein: CASTQRESLEQYF.

The chain couples TRBV5-4 to TRBJ2-7; a weak D match, TRBD1 (7 bases). Germline CDR1 and CDR2: SGHNT and YYREEE (reference sequence). The V end lost 5 bases, the J end lost 2 bases, and 14 bases lay between the germline ends. The length of the CDR3 is 14 residues. CDR3: CASSSGGNTYEQYF. The CDR3 nucleotides are TGTGCCAGCAGTTCAGGGGGGAACACCTACGAGCAGTACTTC. Looking up the rest from reference TRBV5-4 and TRBJ2-7 gives the full variable domain: ETGVTQSPTHLIKTRGQQVTLRCSSQSGHNTVSWYQQALGQGPQFIFQYYREEENGRGNFPPRFSGLQFPNYSSELNVNALELDDSALYLCASSSGGNTYEQYFGPGTRLTVT.

The chain carries TRBV5-5 and TRBJ2-7, with D possibly being TRBD1 (6 bases). The CDR3 covers 15 residues. The V end lost 0 bases, the J end lost 1 base, and 11 bases lay between the germline ends. The germline V gene has CDR1 SGHKS and CDR2 YYEKEE (reference sequence). CDR3 residues: CASSLAGESSYEQYF. The DNA of the CDR3 is TGTGCCAGCAGCTTGGCAGGGGAGTCTTCCTACGAGCAGTACTTC.

This clone was observed a few times. V and J are TRBV4-1 and TRBJ2-7, with 7 bases matching TRBD1. Per the germline V gene, CDR1 is MGHRA and CDR2 is YSYEKL. V lost 4 bases to trimming and J lost 7 bases; unmatched junction nucleotides: 7. The CDR3 length is 13 residues. The chain's CDR3 is CASSLDRAGEQYF. In DNA form, the CDR3 reads TGCGCCAGCAGCCTCGACAGGGCAGGGGAGCAGTACTTC.